The 11 T cell receptor beta chains given below trace back to one sample, sequenced in a study of cytomegalovirus exposure and HLA in healthy donors. This PCR relied on a set of 60 Vbeta primers and 13 Jbeta primers. Generated by immunoSEQ multiplex PCR, the TCRdb table keeps only in-frame clones and is missing some. The sample has 110,000 to 150,000 clones, 70% to 85% seen once; the top ten hold roughly 10%. Sequencing was performed on PBMCs. The receptors stem from a woman aged 55-70 years in good health and CMV-seropositive.

The J gene is TRBJ1-4, the V gene TRBV10-3; TRBD1 might be the D (5 bases). Per germline, CDR1 ENHRY and CDR2 SYGVKD. Trimming took 8 bases from V and 8 from J, leaving 12 bases between them. The CDR3 totals 12 residues. The CDR3 here is CAIGQGEEKLFF. CDR3 nucleotides: TGTGCCATCGGCCAGGGCGAAGAAAAACTGTTTTTT.

The chain couples TRBV4-3 to TRBJ1-4; D may be TRBD1 (6 bases). CDR1 is LGHNA and CDR2 is YSLEER in the germline V gene. The V end lost 3 bases, the J end lost 8 bases, and 22 bases lay between the germline ends. CDR3 length equals 17 residues. CDR3 bases: TGCGCCAGCAGCCATGGGGGCGGGGGCCCAGGGAGGGAAAAACTGTTTTTT. As protein: CASSHGGGGPGREKLFF.

The rearrangement links TRBV6-4 to TRBJ2-1, with a possible D match to TRBD1 (5 bases). CDR3 length: 16 residues. Trimming pared 5 bases from V and 0 bases from J, leaving 14 bases between. Germline assignment: CDR1 MRHNA and CDR2 SNTAGT. Here the CDR3 DNA reads TGTGCCAGCAGTCCGACTGGCCAGGGCTCCTACAATGAGCAGTTCTTC. Its protein is CASSPTGQGSYNEQFF.

This clone was observed once. V usage is TRBV5-1 and J usage is TRBJ2-2, with D unresolved. Germline-derived CDR1 and CDR2 are SGHRS and YFSETQ. Trimming shortened V by 4 bases and J by 5 bases, and 9 bases separated the two germline ends. This CDR3 has 13 amino acids. The CDR3 protein is CASSPDLTGELFF. The CDR3 nucleotides are TGCGCCAGCAGCCCTGACTTGACCGGGGAGCTGTTTTTT.

This chain links TRBV2 with TRBJ2-7, with 7 bases lining up with TRBD2. Trimming took 6 bases from V and 6 from J; bases not matched to a gene: 23. Germline-derived CDR1 and CDR2 are SNHLY and FYNNEI. The CDR3 loop spans 18 amino acids. CDR3 amino acids: CASRVHPNLPGGLREQYF. CDR3 DNA: TGTGCCAGCAGGGTTCACCCTAACCTACCGGGAGGCCTGCGCGAGCAGTACTTC.

This rearrangement joins TRBV19 to TRBJ2-5, with D maybe TRBD1 (7 bases). Trimming removed 1 base at V and 4 bases at J, with 16 bases between. This CDR3 has 16 amino acids. Per the germline V gene, CDR1 is LNHDA and CDR2 is SQIVND (reference sequence). The CDR3 nucleotides are TGTGCCAGTAGTATAGGGGCACGGAGGGGGCTAGAGACCCAGTACTTC. This sequence encodes CASSIGARRGLETQYF.

The chain employs TRBV28 and TRBJ1-1, with a possible D match to TRBD1 (5 bases). CDR3 length: 16 amino acids. V was clipped by 4 bases and J by 2 bases, with 17 bases between them. Germline V gives CDR1 MDHEN, CDR2 SYDVKM. CDR3 sequence (DNA): TGTGCCAGCAGTTCCCCTGCGGCAGGGTTAAACACTGAAGCTTTCTTT. Amino acids: CASSSPAAGLNTEAFF.

The V and J genes are TRBV30 and TRBJ1-4, with a tentative D call TRBD1 (5 bases). The V gene lost 7 bases and the J gene lost 2 bases, with 8 bases spanning the gap. This CDR3 has 12 residues. The V gene's germline CDR1 is GTSNPN and CDR2 SVGIG (reference sequence). The DNA of the CDR3 is TGTGCCTTGGGGGGTACTAATGAAAAACTGTTTTTT. Residues: CALGGTNEKLFF.

This clone has more than one count but fewer than ten. The V call is TRBV7-8, the J call TRBJ2-2, with a possible D match to TRBD2 (5 bases). The CDR3 spans 17 residues. V dropped 7 bases and J dropped 1 base, with 19 bases sitting between them. Germline lookup yields CDR1 SGHVS and CDR2 FQNEAQ. The CDR3 coding sequence is TGTGCCAGCACCCCGTGGTCGAGCGGCATGAACACCGGGGAGCTGTTTTTT. Amino acid sequence: CASTPWSSGMNTGELFF.

This clone was counted only a few times. This chain joins TRBV10-3 and TRBJ1-2; 11 bases are shared with TRBD1. V lost 5 bases, J lost 4 bases, and 15 bases stayed unmatched. Germline lookup yields CDR1 ENHRY and CDR2 SYGVKD. The CDR3 covers 18 residues. CDR3 DNA: TGTGCCATCAGTTCGAACCCCGAGGGGACAGGGGGACTCTATGGCTACACCTTC. Amino acid sequence: CAISSNPEGTGGLYGYTF.

As regards this clone: Relative to the germline gene, one junction end is altered; a read error may explain this. The gene calls are TRBV5-3 and TRBJ2-1, with D perhaps matching TRBD2 (6 bases). TRBV5-3 is an ORF, and what it does is uncertain. The CDR3 is made up of 11 amino acids. This chain's CDR3 is CARSLAAGKIF. The CDR3 DNA sequence: TGTGCCAGAAGCTTGGCGGCGGGGAAGATCTTC.